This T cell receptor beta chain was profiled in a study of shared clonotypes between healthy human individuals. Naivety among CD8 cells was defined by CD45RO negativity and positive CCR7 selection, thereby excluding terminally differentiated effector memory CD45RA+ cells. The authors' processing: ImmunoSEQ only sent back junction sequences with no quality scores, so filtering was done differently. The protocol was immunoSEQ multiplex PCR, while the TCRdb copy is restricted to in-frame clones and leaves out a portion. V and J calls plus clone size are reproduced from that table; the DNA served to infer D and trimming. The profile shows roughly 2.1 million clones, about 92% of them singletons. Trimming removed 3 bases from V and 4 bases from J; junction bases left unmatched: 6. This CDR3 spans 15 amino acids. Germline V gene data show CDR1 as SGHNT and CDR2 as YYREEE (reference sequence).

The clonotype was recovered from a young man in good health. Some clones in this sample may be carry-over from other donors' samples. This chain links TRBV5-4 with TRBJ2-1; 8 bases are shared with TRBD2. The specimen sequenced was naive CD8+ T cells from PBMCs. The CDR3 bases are TGTGCCAGCAGCTGGGGCCTAGCGGGTTACAATGAGCAGTTCTTC. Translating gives CASSWGLAGYNEQFF.